This section outlines one T cell receptor beta chain sequence together with its context. A far larger clone is one nucleotide away, so this likely arose from a read error. This CDR3 fails to terminate in the conserved phenylalanine or tryptophan, so it likely reflects a read error. Construction of the TCR beta libraries employed iRepertoire HTBI primers in conjunction with Arm-PCR of CDR3 regions. TCRdb re-called the multiplex PCR reads through MiXCR, storing one row per CDR3 protein. Here the sample spans around 500,000 distinct CDR3 sequences, roughly 14% being singletons. This entry is derived from a study of regulatory T cells in long-lasting Graves disease. Study at large: Graves' patients, diagnosed recently, had received antithyroid drugs under 3 months.

J lost 5 bases, V lost 2 bases, and 7 bases had no gene match. CDR1 and CDR2 (germline): SGHKS, YYEKEE (reference sequence). The CDR3 spans 14 residues. Time point of the sample: newly diagnosed GD, antithyroid drugs for less than 3 months. PBMC-extracted RNA yielded the TCR library. The same sample was also studied in work on T cells in Graves' hyperthyroidism and ophthalmopathy.

The sample was peripheral blood mononuclear cells (PBMCs), taken at new diagnosis, from a patient treated with antithyroid drugs. V and J are TRBV5-5 and TRBJ2-7; 7 nucleotides align to TRBD2. This receptor was identified in a man aged 25 to 40 with Graves disease. The CDR3 sequence is CASSLAAGANEQYL. CDR3 nucleotides: TGTGCCAGCAGCTTAGCGGCGGGAGCTAACGAGCAGTACCTC.